Below are 15 T cell receptor beta chains sequenced from a single sample in a study of blood T cell repertoires in COVID-19. Here immunoSEQ multiplex PCR was the method, and the copy in TCRdb shows in-frame clones only, minus some. This sample yields about 180,000 clones, of which approximately 85% are seen a single time; approximately 11% belongs to the top ten. Sequencing was done on a sample of peripheral blood. Every receptor here comes from a human donor with active or convalescent COVID-19. The donor label of this sample is uncertain.

As to this clone: Other DNA sequences in the sample encode the same CDR3. The chain uses TRBV7-2 and TRBJ2-7; D remains ambiguous. The CDR3 is 11 amino acids. Germline CDR1 is SGHTA and CDR2 is FQGNSA. The ends were cut back, 1 base at V and 5 bases at J, with 3 bases in the middle. DNA for the CDR3: TGTGCCAGCAGCTTAGTTAACGAGCAGTACTTC. Translated: CASSLVNEQYF.

This clone was observed once. The V gene is TRBV27, the J gene TRBJ2-7; the D is unclear. Trimming shortened V by 4 bases and J by 6 bases, and 13 bases separated the two germline ends. The CDR3 consists of 13 residues. The germline V gene has CDR1 MNHEY and CDR2 SMNVEV (reference sequence). This CDR3 is CASSSSPGPEQYF. In DNA, the CDR3 is TGTGCCAGCAGTTCCTCGCCGGGTCCCGAGCAGTACTTC.

The count of this clone is one. The rearrangement joins TRBV4-3 to TRBJ1-2; no clear D. CDR3 length: 16 amino acids. V dropped 4 bases and J dropped 4 bases, with 19 bases sitting between them. Per the germline V gene, CDR1 is LGHNA and CDR2 is YSLEER. CDR3 nucleotides: TGCGCCAGCAGCCGCACCCGAGAGGCAGCCTCCTATGGCTACACCTTC. Its protein product is CASSRTREAASYGYTF.

This chain uses TRBV5-1 with TRBJ2-7, with 7 bases matching TRBD1. Losses at the gene ends were 3 bases for V and 2 bases for J; bases not matched to a gene: 8. Germline V gives CDR1 SGHRS, CDR2 YFSETQ. The CDR3 extends over 15 amino acids. CDR3 sequence reads: CASSSGGQETYEQYF. The DNA of the CDR3 is TGCGCCAGCAGCTCGGGCGGACAGGAGACCTACGAGCAGTACTTC.

The chain uses TRBV6-5 and TRBJ2-7, with 12 bases fitting TRBD2. The V and J ends lost 10 bases and 3 bases, in that order; junction bases with no gene match: 4. Germline loops: CDR1 MNHEY, CDR2 SVGAGI. The CDR3 consists of 13 residues. For the CDR3, the DNA is TGTGCCACCATACTAGCGGGGGGCTACGAGCAGTACTTC. This translates into CATILAGGYEQYF.

This clone showed up just a few times. V and J are TRBV4-3 and TRBJ1-1, with D possibly TRBD1 on 6 matching bases. Trimming removed 4 bases at V and 0 bases at J, with 9 bases between. There are 14 residues in the CDR3. Per the germline V gene, CDR1 is LGHNA and CDR2 is YSLEER. The CDR3 sequence: CASSPGQMNTEAFF. The DNA of the CDR3 is TGCGCCAGCAGCCCCGGACAGATGAACACTGAAGCTTTCTTT.

The chain joins TRBV30 to TRBJ1-6; a weak D match, TRBD1 (6 bases). The CDR3 consists of 16 residues. The V gene's germline CDR1 is GTSNPN and CDR2 SVGIG (reference sequence). Trimming stripped 4 bases from V and 0 bases from J, with 13 bases between. The CDR3 region has the DNA TGTGCCTGGAAAGTGGGGGCGAGCTCCTATAATTCACCCCTCCACTTT. Its translation is CAWKVGASSYNSPLHF.

This chain joins TRBV5-1 and TRBJ2-7, with 7 positions matching TRBD1. J gave up 7 bases and V 0 bases, and 10 bases lay outside the gene matches. The CDR3 totals 15 residues. In germline, CDR1 is SGHRS, CDR2 YFSETQ. CDR3 sequence reads: CASSLDGRGLGEQYF. The CDR3 DNA is TGCGCCAGCAGCTTGGATGGCAGGGGGTTAGGAGAGCAGTACTTC.

This chain joins TRBV6-5 and TRBJ2-3; D is possibly TRBD1 (5 bases). The V end was cut by 5 bases, the J end by 5 bases, with 11 bases between. In germline, CDR1 is MNHEY, CDR2 SVGAGI. The CDR3 consists of 13 residues. The CDR3 region is CASSTGVRDTQYF. The CDR3 DNA is TGTGCCAGCAGTACAGGAGTAAGAGATACGCAGTATTTT.

This rearrangement joins TRBV28 to TRBJ1-1; D might be TRBD1 (6 bases). Looked up from germline, CDR1 is MDHEN and CDR2 is SYDVKM. The CDR3 extends over 15 amino acids. Trimming stripped 5 bases from V and 5 bases from J, with 18 bases between. The CDR3 protein is CASSPPGEGRTEAFF. CDR3 DNA sequence: TGTGCCAGCAGTCCCCCAGGGGAGGGTAGGACTGAAGCTTTCTTT.

The chain recombines TRBV29-1 with TRBJ2-7, with D perhaps TRBD1 (7 bases). This CDR3 is 14 amino acids long. Germline CDR1 is SQVTM and CDR2 is ANQGSEA. V gave up 1 base and J gave up 2 bases, with 12 bases separating them. CDR3 loop: CSVEGGTDAYEQYF. Here the CDR3 DNA reads TGCAGCGTTGAAGGCGGGACAGATGCCTACGAGCAGTACTTC.

The V call is TRBV12-5, the J call TRBJ1-2; TRBD1 agrees at 7 bases. J was trimmed by 4 bases and V by 6 bases; bases with no gene match: 11. CDR1 LGHNT and CDR2 FRNRAP come from the germline V gene. The CDR3 is 15 amino acids. The DNA of the CDR3 is TGTGCTAGTGGCGACCCACAGGGGTCCGTCTATGGCTACACCTTC. Its translation: CASGDPQGSVYGYTF.

The chain links TRBV7-9 to TRBJ2-6, with TRBD1 matching 12 bases. Trimming at V came to 3 bases and at J to 2 bases, leaving 2 bases not matched to a gene. The CDR3 consists of 17 residues. Looked up from germline, CDR1 is SEHNR and CDR2 is FQNEAQ (reference sequence). CDR3 sequence reads: CASSFGTGGAGANVLTF. The CDR3 DNA is TGTGCCAGCAGCTTCGGGACAGGGGGCGCTGGGGCCAACGTCCTGACTTTC.

The V call is TRBV7-9, the J call TRBJ2-5, with 7 nucleotides matching TRBD2. The CDR3 contains 13 residues. V dropped 2 bases and J dropped 5; count of bases not matched to a gene: 2. Germline values: CDR1 SEHNR, CDR2 FQNEAQ (reference sequence). The DNA of the CDR3 is TGTGCCAGCAGCTTAACTAGCGTGGAGACCCAGTACTTC. Protein sequence: CASSLTSVETQYF.

V usage is TRBV30 and J usage is TRBJ2-4; possible D gene TRBD2, 6 bases. This CDR3 region has 11 residues. V was cut by 1 base and J by 11 bases, with 9 bases left in between. Germline CDR1 is GTSNPN and CDR2 is SVGIG (reference sequence). The CDR3 here is CAWSAIAVQYF. The CDR3 DNA follows: TGTGCCTGGAGTGCAATAGCGGTTCAGTACTTC.